The rows below give T cell receptor beta chains drawn from one sample of a study of T-cell memory formation after mild COVID-19. MiXCR, run by TCRdb on the 5' RACE reads, gives a single entry per CDR3 protein. The sample yields about 540,000 distinct CDR3 sequences, around 20% seen once. The specimen sequenced was PBMCs or a T cell subset sorted from them (not recorded which). These receptors were obtained from an adult woman who had mild COVID-19 (a few samples of this study predate the infection). Cell type and time point are not known. The CDR3 runs from the conserved cysteine through the conserved F or W. Each record gives: J gene, clone size, D gene, V gene, CDR3 protein, CDR3 DNA. A D gene is named only where the DNA matches it firmly. For some rows the clone size is stated as once, few or many, or as a class when expanded; others skip it.

TRBJ2-5 | NA | TRBD2 | TRBV28 | CASSLREGETQYF | TGTGCCAGCAGTTTGAGGGAGGGTGAGACCCAGTACTTC
TRBJ1-6 | NA | TRBD1 | TRBV30 | CAWSVQGAYNSPLHF | TGTGCCTGGAGTGTACAGGGGGCTTATAATTCACCCCTCCACTTT
TRBJ2-2 | few | NA | TRBV5-1 | CASSSRQTGELFF | TGCGCCAGCAGCTCAAGACAAACCGGGGAGCTGTTTTTT
TRBJ2-3 | few | TRBD2 | TRBV5-1 | CASSLPLAGGTTDTQYF | TGCGCCAGCAGCCTCCCTTTGGCGGGAGGGACCACAGATACGCAGTATTTT
TRBJ2-6 | few | NA | TRBV5-1 | CATYDSSGANVLTF | TGCGCCACCTACGACAGCTCTGGGGCCAACGTCCTGACTTTC
TRBJ2-1 | few | NA | TRBV30 | CAWRDVHNEQFF | TGTGCCTGGAGGGACGTTCACAATGAGCAGTTCTTC
TRBJ1-5 | NA | NA | TRBV4-3 | CASSHGRNQPQHF | TGCGCCAGCAGCCATGGGCGCAATCAGCCCCAGCATTTT
TRBJ1-2 | few | NA | TRBV12-3/TRBV12-4 | CASTLKGGGGYTF | TGTGCCAGTACCCTTAAGGGGGGTGGCGGCTACACCTTC
TRBJ2-1 | few | NA | TRBV4-2 | CASSQDQINNEQFF | TGTGCCAGCAGCCAAGATCAGATAAACAATGAGCAGTTCTTC
TRBJ2-3 | NA | NA | TRBV5-8 | CASSAGRAWGPSTDTQYF | TGTGCCAGCAGCGCCGGAAGGGCGTGGGGGCCTAGCACAGATACGCAGTATTTT
TRBJ2-7 | few | NA | TRBV18 | CASSPLPSSYEQYF | TGTGCCAGCTCACCACTTCCTAGCTCCTACGAGCAGTACTTC
TRBJ2-5 | few | NA | TRBV5-5 | CASSRPGNQETQYF | TGTGCCAGCAGCCGCCCTGGAAACCAAGAGACCCAGTACTTC
TRBJ2-1 | NA | TRBD1 | TRBV4-3 | CASSQGNRGSVNEQFF | TGCGCCAGCAGCCAGGGAAACAGGGGGTCCGTCAATGAGCAGTTCTTC
TRBJ1-1 | NA | NA | TRBV18 | CASSPRNMNTEAFF | TGTGCCAGCTCACCACGGAATATGAACACTGAAGCTTTCTTT
TRBJ2-7 | NA | TRBD1 | TRBV12-3/TRBV12-4 | CASRKTGGGYEQYF | TGTGCCAGCAGGAAAACAGGGGGCGGCTACGAGCAGTACTTC
TRBJ1-5 | NA | TRBD1 | TRBV14 | CASSRRTGMSNQPQHF | TGTGCCAGCAGCCGCCGGACAGGGATGAGCAATCAGCCCCAGCATTTT
TRBJ2-1 | few | TRBD2 | TRBV7-6 | CASSIHSGGGNNEQFF | TGTGCCAGCAGCATACATAGCGGGGGGGGAAACAATGAGCAGTTCTTC
TRBJ2-3 | NA | NA | TRBV11-3 | CASSSRQQLSTDTQYF | TGTGCCAGCAGTTCCAGACAGCAACTTAGCACAGATACGCAGTATTTT
TRBJ1-1 | NA | NA | TRBV6-6 | CASSFPGTERAFF | TGTGCCAGCAGTTTCCCCGGGACTGAGAGAGCTTTCTTT
TRBJ2-1 | NA | NA | TRBV19 | CASRGARVYNEQFF | TGTGCCAGTAGGGGGGCGAGGGTCTACAATGAGCAGTTCTTC
TRBJ2-5 | once | NA | TRBV2 | CASMVQETQYF | TGTGCCAGCATGGTACAAGAGACCCAGTACTTC
TRBJ1-1 | NA | NA | TRBV18 | CASSPLPYSEGTEAFF | TGTGCCAGCTCACCACTACCTTACAGCGAGGGAACTGAAGCTTTCTTT
TRBJ2-1 | few | TRBD2 | TRBV5-1 | CASSREGNEQFF | TGCGCCAGCAGCCGGGAGGGTAATGAGCAGTTCTTC
TRBJ2-1 | NA | NA | TRBV30 | CAWSVSPEQFF | TGTGCCTGGAGTGTAAGCCCTGAGCAGTTCTTC
TRBJ2-5 | few | NA | TRBV6-5 | CASSYPGTGNQYF | TGTGCCAGCAGTTACCCCGGGACCGGGAACCAGTACTTC
TRBJ2-2 | few | NA | TRBV6-6 | CASSYDSTNTGELFF | TGTGCCAGCAGTTACGACAGTACGAACACCGGGGAGCTGTTTTTT
TRBJ2-1 | few | NA | TRBV20-1 | CSAFAVDFGSAGNEQFF | TGCAGTGCTTTCGCGGTGGATTTCGGGAGTGCGGGCAATGAGCAGTTCTTC
TRBJ2-3 | NA | TRBD2 | TRBV7-6 | CASSPFSGTSHTDTQYF | TGTGCCAGCAGCCCGTTCTCCGGGACTAGCCACACAGATACGCAGTATTTT
TRBJ2-2 | few | TRBD2 | TRBV7-8 | CASSSVPGLGYTGELFF | TGTGCCAGCAGCTCCGTTCCGGGACTAGGATACACCGGGGAGCTGTTTTTT
TRBJ2-2 | few | NA | TRBV23-1 | CASSPEGAGELFF | TGCGCCAGCAGTCCCGAGGGGGCCGGGGAGCTGTTTTTT
TRBJ2-3 | few | NA | TRBV11-2 | CASSATPGSTDTQYF | TGTGCCAGCAGCGCAACTCCGGGTAGCACAGATACGCAGTATTTT
TRBJ2-1 | NA | NA | TRBV12-3/TRBV12-4 | CASSPDSSWGNEQFF | TGTGCCAGCAGCCCCGACAGCTCCTGGGGCAATGAGCAGTTCTTC